The sequence of this T cell receptor beta chain was determined in a study of chemoradiotherapy in HPV16-positive cancers. Repertoires were sampled repeatedly during chemoradiotherapy. For this clone: Antigen: not known.

This table comes from immunoSEQ multiplex PCR, and its TCRdb copy is limited to in-frame clones, with some not included. Of about 25,000 clones in the sample, just over 90% were seen once. Study-level points and caveats: Candidate HPV-specific clones and E7-related TCR motifs grew in tumor during treatment. Better recurrence-free survival went with HPV-responsive T-cell expansion in HPV16-positive patients.

Per germline, CDR1 SGHAT and CDR2 FQNNGV. CDR3 length: 16 residues. The ends were cut back, 3 bases at V and 0 bases at J, with 11 bases in the middle. The sequences come from blood, collected from a patient who underwent chemoradiotherapy. V is TRBV11-2 and J is TRBJ1-4; no reliable D call. The TCR sequence derives from a human donor with HPV-associated anogenital cancer. CDR3 in DNA: TGTGCCAGCAGCTTGGGCCAGATGGCAACTAATGAAAAACTGTTTTTT. It is translated as CASSLGQMATNEKLFF.